Below are 24 T cell receptor beta chains sequenced from a single sample in a study of blood T cell repertoires in COVID-19. Profiling relied on immunoSEQ multiplex PCR, and the TCRdb table lists in-frame clones only, not all of them. Of 180,000 or so clones in the sample, around 87% were seen once. Sample: peripheral blood. The receptors stem from a middle-aged man with active or convalescent COVID-19.

This chain links TRBV4-3 with TRBJ1-2; 7 bases are a match to TRBD1. The CDR3 totals 14 residues. Germline CDR1 and CDR2: LGHNA and YSLEER. V gave up 4 bases and J gave up 8 bases; unmatched junction bases: 10. CDR3 bases: TGCGCCAGCAGCCCCCAAGCAGGGGGTGTCGGCTACACCTTC. Protein sequence: CASSPQAGGVGYTF.

By proportion, this clone is medium-sized. CDR3 protein: CSVFVPGYGYTF. The CDR3 DNA is TGCAGCGTTTTCGTTCCGGGTTATGGCTACACCTTC. This chain uses TRBV29-1 with TRBJ1-2, with D unresolved. The length of the CDR3 is 12 residues. The germline gives CDR1 SQVTM, CDR2 ANQGSEA. Deletions cut 5 bases from V and 5 bases from J, with 12 bases between.

A few counts support this clone. The chain has TRBV5-1 and TRBJ1-3; D not certain. Germline lookup yields CDR1 SGHRS and CDR2 YFSETQ. With 5 bases removed from V and 0 bases from J, the gap between germline ends came to 9 bases. The CDR3 covers 14 residues. CDR3 residues: CASSEYSSGNTIYF. Written as DNA, the CDR3 is TGCGCCAGCAGTGAGTATAGCTCTGGAAACACCATATATTTT.

The chain recombines TRBV5-5 with TRBJ1-1; D perhaps matches TRBD1 (6 bases). Germline lookup yields CDR1 SGHKS and CDR2 YYEKEE (reference sequence). Trimming cost V 4 bases and J 4 bases, with 11 bases left between them. The CDR3 sequence is 13 residues long. CDR3 nucleotide sequence: TGTGCCAGCAGCGCAACACAGGGCACTGAAGCTTTCTTT. Its translation is CASSATQGTEAFF.

The CDR3 is CASSSPTGGSRNEQFF. As DNA, the CDR3 is TGTGCCAGCAGCTCGCCGACAGGGGGCTCAAGAAATGAGCAGTTCTTC. The rearrangement joins TRBV9 to TRBJ2-1; 10 bases are shared with TRBD1. This CDR3 region has 16 residues. CDR1 and CDR2 from the germline V gene are SGDLS and YYNGEE. The junction had 11 bases not matched to a gene; V was cut back by 4 bases and J by 7 bases.

The chain couples TRBV6-1 to TRBJ2-2; 10 bases are shared with TRBD2. The CDR3 has 16 amino acids. Looked up from germline, CDR1 is MNHNS and CDR2 is SASEGT. The junction had 7 bases not matched to a gene; V was cut back by 4 bases and J by 5 bases. CDR3 nucleotides: TGTGCCAGCAGTGGGGAAGCGGGGGGGCTAACCGGGGAGCTGTTTTTT. The encoded protein is CASSGEAGGLTGELFF.

The chain combines TRBV19 with TRBJ2-1; 7 nucleotides line up with TRBD1. The CDR3 spans 14 residues. Germline lookup yields CDR1 LNHDA and CDR2 SQIVND (reference sequence). The J segment lost 3 bases and the V segment lost 8 bases, leaving 7 bases of the junction unmatched. The CDR3 coding sequence is TGTGCCAGTCCCGGGACAGCAAACTACAATGAGCAGTTCTTC. Encoded protein: CASPGTANYNEQFF.

V is TRBV2 and J is TRBJ1-1, with D possibly TRBD1 on 5 matching bases. Germline V lookup: CDR1 SNHLY, CDR2 FYNNEI. Between the trimmed V and J ends, which lost 7 bases and 1 base, there was a span of 10 bases. This CDR3 has 13 amino acids. For the CDR3, the DNA is TGTGCCAGCATGGTGGGGGGGAACACTGAAGCTTTCTTT. Residues: CASMVGGNTEAFF.

The V call is TRBV6-2 or TRBV6-3, the J call TRBJ2-2; D is ambiguous. V shed 6 bases and J shed 4 bases, with 24 bases lying between them. This CDR3 has 18 amino acids. Germline-derived CDR1 and CDR2 are MNHEY and SVGEGT. CDR3 nucleotide sequence: TGTGCCAGCAGCCTCCTAGGAGTGACGGGTTTCGGCACCGGGGAGCTGTTTTTT. Its protein product is CASSLLGVTGFGTGELFF.

This clone occurred a few times. This chain joins TRBV6-1 and TRBJ1-5, with D possibly TRBD1 on 6 matching bases. Trimming removed 2 bases at V and 6 bases at J, with 11 bases between. CDR1 MNHNS and CDR2 SASEGT come from the germline V gene. The CDR3 has 14 residues. CDR3 nucleotide sequence: TGTGCCAGCAGTGAAATGGACAGCGGTCAGCCCCAGCATTTT. It encodes CASSEMDSGQPQHF.

The V call is TRBV18, the J call TRBJ2-7, with TRBD2 as a possible D gene (6 bases). The CDR3 totals 17 residues. Germline CDR1 is KGHSH and CDR2 is LQKENI. Trimming stripped 1 base from V and 2 bases from J, with 18 bases between. CDR3 sequence: CASSPRGGGSTAYEQYF. CDR3 nucleotides: TGTGCCAGCTCACCACGGGGTGGAGGGTCTACCGCCTACGAGCAGTACTTC.

This clone appeared a single time. This chain links TRBV10-3 with TRBJ2-1; 13 bases align to TRBD2. The ends lost 10 bases at V and 2 bases at J; junction bases unmatched: 8. The CDR3 has 16 residues. Looked up from germline, CDR1 is ENHRY and CDR2 is SYGVKD. The CDR3 coding sequence is TGTGCCAGCGAGACGACTAGCGGGGGGACCTACAATGAGCAGTTCTTC. It specifies CASETTSGGTYNEQFF.

This clone was counted once. J is TRBJ2-5 and V is TRBV7-9, with a possible D match to TRBD2 (5 bases). Germline V gene sequence: CDR1 SEHNR, CDR2 FQNEAQ (reference sequence). The germline V and J ends were trimmed by 5 bases and 2 bases, with 12 bases remaining between them. The CDR3 has 14 residues. CDR3 in DNA: TGTGCCAGCAGCCCTACGGGGAAACAAGAGACCCAGTACTTC. It codes for CASSPTGKQETQYF.

The count of this clone is one. The DNA of the CDR3 is TGCGCCAGCAGTGATTCACAGGGGAATTCACCCCTCCACTTT. Translation gives CASSDSQGNSPLHF. This chain uses TRBV10-2 with TRBJ1-6, with 7 bases lining up with TRBD1. This CDR3 has 14 residues. V lost 3 bases and J lost 7; bases outside the gene matches: 3. Per the germline V gene, CDR1 is WSHSY and CDR2 is SAAADI.

V usage is TRBV10-2 and J usage is TRBJ1-2; 7 bases map to TRBD1. Trimming removed 5 bases from V and 3 bases from J; junction bases left unmatched: 6. CDR3 length: 14 amino acids. Germline-derived CDR1 and CDR2 are WSHSY and SAAADI. The CDR3 loop reads CASSSGGSDYGYTF. The CDR3 nucleotides are TGCGCCAGCAGTTCAGGGGGTAGTGACTATGGCTACACCTTC.

This chain's CDR3 is CASSYRTQAGDTQYF. The DNA of the CDR3 is TGTGCCAGCAGCTACCGGACTCAAGCAGGAGATACGCAGTATTTT. This chain joins TRBV11-1 and TRBJ2-3; TRBD2 is a possible D gene (5 bases). V was trimmed by 4 bases and J by 5 bases, leaving 16 bases between them. Germline V gene lookup returns CDR1 SGHAT and CDR2 FQDESV (reference sequence). The CDR3 totals 15 residues.

J is TRBJ2-1 and V is TRBV7-3; 8 bases map to TRBD1. Trimming cost V 4 bases and J 2 bases; bases outside gene matches: 1. The CDR3 runs to 14 residues. Germline CDR1 is SGHTA and CDR2 is FQGTGA. The CDR3: CASSSQGAYNEQFF. In nucleotides, the CDR3 is TGTGCCAGCAGCTCACAGGGGGCCTACAATGAGCAGTTCTTC.

This clone was counted between two and nine times. This chain joins TRBV7-6 and TRBJ2-6, with a weak D call TRBD1 (6 bases). In germline, CDR1 is SGHVS, CDR2 FNYEAQ. The CDR3 length is 17 residues. Trimming left V 5 bases short and J 1 base short, with 15 bases between. CDR3 in amino acids: CASSPTGSASGANVLTF. CDR3 bases: TGTGCCAGCAGCCCGACAGGAAGCGCGTCTGGGGCCAACGTCCTGACTTTC.

This clone was observed at least ten times. The chain carries TRBV6-5 and TRBJ1-2; no clear D. CDR1 and CDR2 (germline): MNHEY, SVGAGI. The CDR3 totals 14 residues. Trimming cost V 6 bases and J 4 bases, with 15 bases left between them. Here the CDR3 reads CASSLNPGRYGYTF. In DNA, the CDR3 is TGTGCCAGCAGCCTAAATCCGGGTCGCTATGGCTACACCTTC.

This clone occurred once. The chain carries TRBV9 and TRBJ1-1, with D possibly TRBD1 on 6 matching bases. V was trimmed by 4 bases and J by 4 bases, leaving 17 bases between them. CDR1 is SGDLS, CDR2 YYNGEE, per germline. This CDR3 is 15 amino acids long. The CDR3 DNA is TGTGCCAGCAGCACTCAGGACAGTTCTATCACTGAAGCTTTCTTT. This gives the protein CASSTQDSSITEAFF.

The chain recombines TRBV2 with TRBJ2-7, with 10 bases aligning to TRBD1. CDR1 is SNHLY and CDR2 is FYNNEI in the germline V gene. V shed 6 bases and J 2 bases; nucleotides not matched to a gene: 7. CDR3 length equals 15 residues. CDR3 nucleotide sequence: TGTGCCAGCAGCCCAGACAGGGGGCAGGCCTACGAGCAGTACTTC. Translated: CASSPDRGQAYEQYF.

The chain joins TRBV30 to TRBJ2-5; 7 positions match TRBD1. The CDR3 has 14 amino acids. V trimming: 2 bases; J trimming: 1 base; junction bases outside the gene matches: 4. Germline V gene sequence: CDR1 GTSNPN, CDR2 SVGIG (reference sequence). CDR3 sequence: CAWSTGQVQETQYF. CDR3 bases: TGTGCCTGGAGTACCGGACAGGTCCAAGAGACCCAGTACTTC.

The chain combines TRBV12-3 or TRBV12-4 with TRBJ1-5, with D maybe TRBD1 (5 bases). This CDR3 is 10 amino acids long. Trimming pared 11 bases from V and 12 bases from J, leaving 14 bases between. CDR3 DNA sequence: TGTGCCCAAGCCCAGGGTGGCCAGCATTTT. Amino acid sequence: CAQAQGGQHF.

The chain links TRBV2 to TRBJ2-5, with 12 nucleotides matching TRBD1. Trimming cost V 3 bases and J 6 bases; bases outside gene matches: 8. The CDR3 covers 16 residues. From germline, CDR1 is SNHLY and CDR2 FYNNEI. CDR3 loop: CASSDIGTGGGKTQYF. DNA of the CDR3: TGTGCCAGCAGTGATATCGGGACAGGGGGCGGAAAGACCCAGTACTTC.